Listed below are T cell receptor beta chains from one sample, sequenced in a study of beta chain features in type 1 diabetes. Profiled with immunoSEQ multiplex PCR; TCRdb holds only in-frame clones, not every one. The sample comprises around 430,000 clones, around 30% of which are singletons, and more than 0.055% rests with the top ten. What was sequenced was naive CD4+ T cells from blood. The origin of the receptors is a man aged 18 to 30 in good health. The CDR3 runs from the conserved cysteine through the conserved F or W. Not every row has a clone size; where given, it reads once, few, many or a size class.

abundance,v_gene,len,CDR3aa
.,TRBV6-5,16,CASSSQPRRAKNIQYF
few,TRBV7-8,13,CASSSRARETQYF
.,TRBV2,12,CASSRDNYEQYF
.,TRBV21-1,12,CATGPFAQPQHF
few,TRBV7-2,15,CASSPTGQANYGYTF
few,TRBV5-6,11,CASSHRGEQYF
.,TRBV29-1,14,CSVTYLGPYNEQFF
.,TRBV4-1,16,CASSPLRDGDQETQYF
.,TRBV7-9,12,CASSPRTEGYTF
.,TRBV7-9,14,CASSRSGVYNEQFF
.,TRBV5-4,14,CASSFWGQGDIQYF
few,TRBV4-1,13,CASSSGWNEKLFF
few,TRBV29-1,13,CSVEIPGQGRPFF
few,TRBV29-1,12,CSGYRGVAEAFF
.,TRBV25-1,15,CASTQGVAGVGRQFF
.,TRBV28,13,CASRPQGGETQYF
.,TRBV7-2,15,CASSLASLGMDTQYF
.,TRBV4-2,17,CASSQVGVGDWNNEQFF
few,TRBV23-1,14,CASGCSVTDPPQYF
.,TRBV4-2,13,CASSQDTVYGYTF
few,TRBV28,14,CASSSAGSSYEQYF
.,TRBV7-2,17,CASSAKMPWDSRYEQYF